The 16 T cell receptor beta chains listed next were all sequenced from one sample in a study of T cell repertoires in cytomegalovirus infection. No antigen has been identified for these receptors. TCRdb redid the calling of the reads with MiXCR, one entry per CDR3 protein. The data show 60,000 to 75,000 distinct CDR3 sequences, under 25% seen once. Sequenced input: PBMCs, sequenced either directly or after in vitro stimulation (not recorded which). The receptors were gathered from a human donor in good health (CMV status not recorded). Some clones in this sample may be carry-over from other donors' samples.

In this sample, this clonotype turned up many times. The rearrangement links TRBV11-3 to TRBJ2-1; TRBD2 might be the D (6 bases). The V gene's germline CDR1 is SGHNT and CDR2 YENEEA. V gave up 5 bases and J gave up 5 bases, with 22 bases separating them. This CDR3 comprises 17 residues. The CDR3 here is CASSPLASVGVNNEQFF. The CDR3 nucleotides are TGTGCCAGCAGCCCCTTGGCTAGCGTTGGAGTTAACAATGAGCAGTTCTTC.

The chain carries TRBV5-1 and TRBJ2-3; 12 nucleotides agree with TRBD2. This CDR3 has 15 residues. Germline CDR1 reads SGHRS; CDR2 reads YFSETQ. With V trimmed by 0 bases and J by 6 bases, 2 bases remained unmatched. The CDR3 DNA reads as TGCGCCAGCAGCTTGGGACTAGCGGGAGTGGATACGCAGTATTTT. It yields the protein CASSLGLAGVDTQYF.

The CDR3 nucleotides read TGTGCCAGCAGTGAAGCGGTGTTAGAGGAGCTGTTTTTT. Its translation: CASSEAVLEELFF. The chain recombines TRBV2 with TRBJ2-2; D remains ambiguous. Deletions cut 0 bases from V and 10 bases from J, with 9 bases between. The length of the CDR3 is 13 residues. Germline CDR1 and CDR2: SNHLY and FYNNEI.

This clonotype has only a few counts. The chain carries TRBV28 and TRBJ1-6; the D is unclear. The CDR3 totals 15 residues. V lost 7 bases, J lost 1 base, and 11 bases lay in between. Germline CDR1 reads MDHEN; CDR2 reads SYDVKM. This chain's CDR3 is CASISGQSYNSPLHF. The CDR3 DNA reads as TGTGCCAGCATTTCAGGCCAGTCCTATAATTCACCCCTCCACTTT.

The V call is TRBV11-2, the J call TRBJ2-7, with D unclear. The germline V gene has CDR1 SGHAT and CDR2 FQNNGV. This CDR3 comprises 15 residues. V was pared by 4 bases and J by 2 bases, with 15 bases between. DNA of the CDR3: TGTGCCAGCAGCTCGATCTTTGGACGGCCCTACGAGCAGTACGTC. Its translation: CASSSIFGRPYEQYV.

This clonotype occurred many times. The chain couples TRBV7-3 to TRBJ1-1; unclear D gene. The CDR3 extends over 12 amino acids. V was clipped by 4 bases and J by 7 bases, with 10 bases between them. Germline CDR1 is SGHTA and CDR2 is FQGTGA. CDR3: CASSSSGIEAFF. The CDR3 nucleotides are TGTGCCAGCAGCTCGTCCGGAATTGAAGCTTTCTTT. Drawing the rest from reference TRBV7-3 and TRBJ1-1, the complete variable domain is GAGVSQTPSNKVTEKGKYVELRCDPISGHTALYWYRQSLGQGPEFLIYFQGTGAADDSGLPNDRFFAVRPEGSVSTLKIQRTERGDSAVYLCASSSSGIEAFFGQGTRLTVV.

This clonotype was seen a handful of times. The J gene is TRBJ2-3, the V gene TRBV7-2, with D perhaps TRBD2 (6 bases). The CDR3 extends over 13 amino acids. In germline, CDR1 is SGHTA, CDR2 FQGNSA. Trimming stripped 4 bases from V and 4 bases from J, with 9 bases between. The CDR3, as DNA: TGTGCCAGCAGCTATGGGGAGGCAGATACGCAGTATTTT. As protein: CASSYGEADTQYF.

This clonotype was counted a few times. The chain joins TRBV7-6 to TRBJ1-2; D is unresolved. This CDR3 has 13 residues. Trimming took 5 bases from V and 8 from J, leaving 15 bases between them. CDR1 SGHVS and CDR2 FNYEAQ come from the germline V gene. CDR3 sequence (DNA): TGTGCCAGCAGCCTGTGGGAGGCCCAGGGCTACACCTTC. It specifies CASSLWEAQGYTF.

The rearrangement joins TRBV5-4 to TRBJ2-1, with 8 bases matching TRBD2. The junction had 9 bases not matched to a gene; V was cut back by 4 bases and J by 3 bases. Germline lookup yields CDR1 SGHNT and CDR2 YYREEE (reference sequence). There are 16 residues in the CDR3. Written as DNA, the CDR3 is TGTGCCAGCAGCCGGGGGGGCGGAGCGGTCTACAATGAGCAGTTCTTC. Protein sequence: CASSRGGGAVYNEQFF. The full variable domain, with the rest looked up from reference TRBV5-4 and TRBJ2-1, is ETGVTQSPTHLIKTRGQQVTLRCSSQSGHNTVSWYQQALGQGPQFIFQYYREEENGRGNFPPRFSGLQFPNYSSELNVNALELDDSALYLCASSRGGGAVYNEQFFGPGTRLTVL.

This clonotype was picked up a small number of times. The chain's CDR3 is CASISTGVFGELFF. The CDR3 DNA reads as TGTGCCAGCATCTCAACAGGGGTTTTCGGGGAGCTGTTTTTT. The rearrangement links TRBV12-3 or TRBV12-4 to TRBJ2-2; the match to TRBD1 covers 7 bases. V shed 7 bases, J shed 7 bases, and the junction held 9 bases outside the gene matches. This CDR3 has 14 residues.

This rearrangement joins TRBV20-1 to TRBJ2-5, with TRBD2 matching 7 bases. V was pared by 7 bases and J by 5 bases, with 7 bases of the junction left unmatched. Germline loops: CDR1 DFQATT, CDR2 SNEGSKA (reference sequence). The CDR3 is 12 amino acids. The CDR3 sequence is CSGRLGGETQYF. The CDR3 bases are TGCAGTGGCAGGTTGGGGGGGGAGACCCAGTACTTC.

V is TRBV7-9 and J is TRBJ2-1, with D unclear. There are 12 residues in the CDR3. Trimming took off 5 bases at V and 4 bases at J, with 6 bases between the two ends. Germline CDR1 reads SEHNR; CDR2 reads FQNEAQ (reference sequence). Here the CDR3 reads CASSPQYNEQFF. CDR3 in DNA: TGTGCCAGCAGCCCACAGTACAATGAGCAGTTCTTC.

At least ten counts were recorded for this clonotype. This chain joins TRBV7-2 and TRBJ2-2, with D unresolved. The V end lost 2 bases, the J end lost 0 bases, and 7 bases lay between the germline ends. The CDR3 consists of 15 residues. Looked up from germline, CDR1 is SGHTA and CDR2 is FQGNSA. In DNA form, the CDR3 reads TGTGCCAGCAGCTTATGGAGTTCGAACACCGGGGAGCTGTTTTTT. Translated: CASSLWSSNTGELFF.

The chain carries TRBV7-2 and TRBJ1-5, with a weak D call TRBD1 (5 bases). V was clipped by 5 bases and J by 7 bases, with 24 bases between them. The CDR3 sequence is 17 residues long. Germline lookup yields CDR1 SGHTA and CDR2 FQGNSA. For the CDR3, the DNA is TGTGCCAGCAGCCCTAGCGCGGGGGGGTTTTTGGGACAGCCCCAGCATTTT. Its protein product is CASSPSAGGFLGQPQHF.

Here the CDR3 reads CASSPRWTATNEKLFF. CDR3 coding DNA: TGTGCCAGTAGTCCCCGTTGGACAGCAACTAATGAAAAACTGTTTTTT. The chain joins TRBV19 to TRBJ1-4; TRBD1 might be the D (6 bases). Germline V lookup: CDR1 LNHDA, CDR2 SQIVND (reference sequence). This CDR3 region has 16 residues. Trimming took off 5 bases at V and 0 bases at J, with 13 bases between the two ends.

The genes are TRBV28 and TRBJ2-5; a weak D match, TRBD2 (7 bases). V was clipped by 3 bases and J by 5 bases, with 13 bases between them. Germline V gene lookup returns CDR1 MDHEN and CDR2 SYDVKM. This CDR3 comprises 14 residues. The CDR3 DNA follows: TGTGCCAGCAGTTTGGCTGGGAGGGGGGAGACCCAGTACTTC. Amino acids: CASSLAGRGETQYF.